This T cell receptor (beta chain) comes out of a study of T cell repertoires in cytomegalovirus infection. A few counts support this clonotype. Its target is not known. TCRdb reanalysed the reads using MiXCR and keeps one entry per CDR3 protein. The sample consists of 800,000 to 950,000 distinct CDR3 sequences, over 25% of them appearing once. CDR3 length equals 17 residues. The germline V gene has CDR1 MNHEY and CDR2 SVGAGI. Trimming shortened V by 0 bases and J by 4 bases, and 16 bases separated the two germline ends. The source was cultured CD8+ T cells from PBMCs, collected from culture after CMV antigen stimulation. The sequence came from a human donor in good health (CMV status not recorded). Some clones in this sample may be carry-over from other donors' samples. The chain has TRBV6-5 and TRBJ2-1; D is perhaps TRBD2 (5 bases). CDR3 region: CASSYSLARTVYNEQFF. The CDR3 DNA reads TGTGCCAGCAGTTACTCCTTAGCGAGAACCGTTTACAATGAGCAGTTCTTC.